This T cell receptor (beta chain) emerged from a study of regulatory T cells in long-lasting Graves disease. Time point meaning: newly diagnosed GD, antithyroid drugs for less than 3 months. PBMCs provided the RNA from which the TCR library was made. The authors built TCR beta libraries using iRepertoire HTBI primers and Arm-PCR of CDR3 regions. Original processing methods: Looking across samples, the authors found some 67 TRBV and 13 to 15 TRBJ segments. MiXCR, applied by TCRdb to the multiplex PCR reads, yields one record per CDR3 protein. The V and J calls were determined by TCRdb, not by the authors. The sample consists of about 200,000 distinct CDR3 sequences, roughly 18% of them appearing once. The CDR3 spans 15 residues. The V gene end was trimmed by 2 bases and the J gene end by 1 base; junction bases not matched to a gene: 5. CDR1 and CDR2 from the germline V gene are MNHEY and SVGEGT. Whole-study findings and limits: Small numbers of samples may have cut accuracy. Comparison showed that persistent patients shared more public clonotypes (2,741) than new patients (around 1,000). What was studied was peripheral blood only, and not thyroid tissue.

This clonotype was detected many times. The antigen is unknown. The sample consisted of peripheral blood mononuclear cells (PBMCs), taken at new diagnosis, from a patient treated with antithyroid drugs. The chain carries TRBV6-2 or TRBV6-3 and TRBJ2-7; 7 bases line up with TRBD2. The receptor comes from a female donor with Graves disease. CDR3 in DNA: TGTGCCAGCAGTTACGTTCCGGGAGGTTCCTACGAGCAGTACTTC. It translates to CASSYVPGGSYEQYF.